The entry that follows covers one TCR beta chain sequence. The antigen remains undetermined. These data originate in a study of EBV T-cell therapy then PD-1 blockade in nasopharyngeal carcinoma. Treatment given: AdE1-LMPpoly-expanded autologous EBV-specific T-cell therapy followed by anti-PD-1 nivolumab. The table came from immunoSEQ multiplex PCR; TCRdb's copy has only in-frame clones and leaves some out. The sample lists 20,000 or so clones; over 75% were seen once. This TCR derives from a man aged 40-55 years with nasopharyngeal carcinoma. The input for sequencing was CD8+ T cells from blood, taken at roughly day 61 from a patient whose treatment included autologous EBV-specific T cells and nivolumab.

In DNA, the CDR3 is TGTGCCACCAGCAGAGAAGGGGGCAGGGGGCGCAGGTACGAGCAGTACTTC. Protein product: CATSREGGRGRRYEQYF. The chain couples TRBV15 to TRBJ2-7; 8 bases are a match to TRBD1. CDR1 is LNHNV and CDR2 is YYDKDF in the germline V gene (reference sequence). The V gene end was trimmed by 0 bases and the J gene end by 4 bases; junction bases not matched to a gene: 11. The CDR3 loop spans 17 amino acids.